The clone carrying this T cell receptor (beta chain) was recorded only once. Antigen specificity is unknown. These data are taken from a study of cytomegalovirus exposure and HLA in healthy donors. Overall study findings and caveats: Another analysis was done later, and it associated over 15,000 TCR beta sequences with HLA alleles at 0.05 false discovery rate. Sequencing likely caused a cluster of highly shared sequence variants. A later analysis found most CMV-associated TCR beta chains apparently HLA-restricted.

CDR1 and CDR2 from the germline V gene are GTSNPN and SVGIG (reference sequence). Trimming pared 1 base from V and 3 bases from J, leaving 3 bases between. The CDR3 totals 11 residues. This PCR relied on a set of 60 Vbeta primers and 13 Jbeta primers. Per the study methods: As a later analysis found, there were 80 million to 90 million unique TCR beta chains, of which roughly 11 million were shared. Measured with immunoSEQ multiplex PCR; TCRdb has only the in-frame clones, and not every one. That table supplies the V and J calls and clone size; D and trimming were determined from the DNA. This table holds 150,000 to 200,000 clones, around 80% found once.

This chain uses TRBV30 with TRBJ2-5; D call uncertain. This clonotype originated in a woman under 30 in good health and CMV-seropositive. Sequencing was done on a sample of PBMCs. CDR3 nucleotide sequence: TGTGCCTGGAGTGCGGAAGAGACCCAGTACTTC. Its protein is CAWSAEETQYF.